This T cell receptor beta chain emerged from a study of blood T cell repertoires in COVID-19. The germline CDR1 and CDR2 sequences are GTSNPN and SVGIG (reference sequence). The CDR3 extends over 13 amino acids. V shed 4 bases and J shed 6 bases, with 10 bases lying between them. Original processing methods: Amplification with reference gene primers provided the estimates of nucleated cell counts. The data were produced by immunoSEQ multiplex PCR, yet TCRdb's version contains in-frame clones alone and is incomplete. That table supplies the V and J calls and clone size; D and trimming were determined from the DNA. This table has fewer than 700,000 clones, 85% to 90% appearing once.

The V and J genes are TRBV30 and TRBJ1-6, with TRBD1 as a possible D gene (5 bases). The sequencing input was peripheral blood. The origin of this receptor is a woman aged 50 to 60 with COVID-19, enrolled during active disease. The CDR3 DNA sequence: TGTGCCTGGAACACGGGACTTAATTCACCCCTCCACTTT. This translates into CAWNTGLNSPLHF.